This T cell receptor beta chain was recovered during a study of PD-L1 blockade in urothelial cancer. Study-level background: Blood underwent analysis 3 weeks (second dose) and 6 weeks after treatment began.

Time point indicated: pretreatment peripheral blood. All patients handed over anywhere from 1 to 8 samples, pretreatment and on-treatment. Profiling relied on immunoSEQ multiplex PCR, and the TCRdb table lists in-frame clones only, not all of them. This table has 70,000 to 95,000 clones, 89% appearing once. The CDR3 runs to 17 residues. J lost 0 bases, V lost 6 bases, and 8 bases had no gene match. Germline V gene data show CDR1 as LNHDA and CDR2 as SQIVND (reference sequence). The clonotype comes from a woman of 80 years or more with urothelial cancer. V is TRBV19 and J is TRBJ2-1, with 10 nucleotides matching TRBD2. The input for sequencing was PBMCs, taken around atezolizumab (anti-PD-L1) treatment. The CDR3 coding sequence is TGTGCCAGTAGGGTCAGCGGGAGGGGACGCTCCTACAATGAGCAGTTCTTC. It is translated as CASRVSGRGRSYNEQFF.